Listed here are 24 T cell receptor beta chains from one sample, sequenced in a study of identical twins. TCRdb fed the 5' RACE reads into MiXCR, producing one record per CDR3 protein. The table records a few hundred thousand distinct CDR3 sequences, roughly an eighth of them present only once. The same sample was also used in a study of yellow fever vaccine responses in identical twins.

Specimen: CD4+ T cells sorted from blood. The source of these receptors is a woman aged 18-29 years in good health.

This clonotype was recorded at least ten times. CDR3 nucleotide sequence: TGCAGCGTAGCCTTAGCGGGAGGGCCCTACAATGAGCAGTTCTTC. Translation gives CSVALAGGPYNEQFF. The rearrangement links TRBV29-1 to TRBJ2-1; 11 bases match TRBD2. Germline V CDR1 and CDR2: SQVTM, ANQGSEA. Trimming cost V 6 bases and J 2 bases; bases outside gene matches: 6. The CDR3 sequence is 15 residues long.

This clonotype came up once. This sequence joins TRBV2 and TRBJ1-1; 7 bases are a match to TRBD1. This CDR3 has 13 residues. Germline V gives CDR1 SNHLY, CDR2 FYNNEI. V was clipped by 7 bases and J by 4 bases; unmatched bases: 6. CDR3 nucleotides: TGTGCCAGCAACCTTCAGGGGGTCACTGAAGCTTTCTTT. Protein: CASNLQGVTEAFF.

The rearrangement joins TRBV2 to TRBJ2-7; D remains unclear. The CDR3 is 13 residues long. Trimming shortened V by 4 bases and J by 4 bases, and 11 bases separated the two germline ends. Germline V gives CDR1 SNHLY, CDR2 FYNNEI. The DNA for the CDR3 is TGTGCCAGCAGTGTAGGTGGGGTTTACGAGCAGTACTTC. Translated: CASSVGGVYEQYF.

This clonotype was recorded at least ten times. The V and J genes are TRBV6-1 and TRBJ1-2; TRBD1 matches at 8 bases. Germline CDR1 and CDR2: MNHNS and SASEGT. V lost 4 bases and J lost 4; bases outside the gene matches: 5. This CDR3 contains 14 residues. CDR3 DNA sequence: TGTGCCAGCAGTGGGGACAGGCCCTTCTATGGCTACACCTTC. This sequence encodes CASSGDRPFYGYTF.

Here the CDR3 reads CTLCHTSGGAVSKNIQYF. The DNA for the CDR3 is TGTACCCTCTGTCACACTAGCGGGGGGGCCGTGAGCAAAAACATTCAGTACTTC. This rearrangement joins TRBV2 to TRBJ2-4; 13 bases are shared with TRBD2. The CDR3 runs to 18 residues. The germline V gene has CDR1 SNHLY and CDR2 FYNNEI.

Only a few counts were recorded for this clonotype. The chain combines TRBV29-1 with TRBJ1-2; 9 bases align to TRBD1. This CDR3 has 13 amino acids. Germline V gives CDR1 SQVTM, CDR2 ANQGSEA. Losses at the gene ends were 5 bases for V and 7 bases for J; bases not matched to a gene: 8. CDR3 residues: CSVMGQGYVGYTF. CDR3 nucleotides: TGCAGCGTTATGGGACAGGGCTATGTTGGCTACACCTTC.

This clonotype appeared many times. This sequence joins TRBV15 and TRBJ2-3, with a tentative D call TRBD2 (5 bases). The CDR3 runs to 13 residues. Germline CDR1 and CDR2: LNHNV and YYDKDF (reference sequence). V shed 3 bases and J shed 2 bases, with 6 bases lying between them. As DNA, the CDR3 is TGTGCCACCAGCAGCCGGGACACAGATACGCAGTATTTT. The encoded protein is CATSSRDTDTQYF. Drawing the rest from reference TRBV15 and TRBJ2-3, the complete variable domain is DAMVIQNPRYQVTQFGKPVTLSCSQTLNHNVMYWYQQKSSQAPKLLFHYYDKDFNNEADTPDNFQSRRPNTSFCFLDIRSPGLGDTAMYLCATSSRDTDTQYFGPGTRLTVL.

At least ten counts were recorded for this clonotype. V gene TRBV7-9 combines with J gene TRBJ2-3; 8 bases agree with TRBD2. The CDR3 contains 14 residues. Germline V CDR1 and CDR2: SEHNR, FQNEAQ (reference sequence). V shed 6 bases, J shed 7 bases, and the junction held 9 bases outside the gene matches. The CDR3 DNA sequence: TGTGCCAGCAGTCCCCAAGCGGGGGCCTATACGCAGTATTTT. Translating gives CASSPQAGAYTQYF.

This clonotype was counted ten times or more. The chain couples TRBV27 to TRBJ2-5; possibly TRBD2 for D (7 bases). The ends were cut back, 4 bases at V and 2 bases at J, with 26 bases in the middle. The CDR3 is made up of 19 amino acids. Germline V gene data show CDR1 as MNHEY and CDR2 as SMNVEV (reference sequence). The CDR3 nucleotides are TGTGCCAGCAGTTCCCTCCGAGGGAGGGGGAAAGTGAGGCAAGAGACCCAGTACTTC. Protein sequence: CASSSLRGRGKVRQETQYF.

This chain connects TRBV7-9 to TRBJ1-2, with D possibly being TRBD1 (5 bases). In germline, CDR1 is SEHNR, CDR2 FQNEAQ (reference sequence). Trimming left V 4 bases short and J 3 bases short, with 18 bases between. The CDR3 runs 16 residues. The CDR3 nucleotides read TGTGCCAGCAGCTCCCTAATCGGGGCTCAATACTATGGCTACACCTTC. Translation gives CASSSLIGAQYYGYTF.

This clonotype has a handful of counts. The V gene is TRBV28, the J gene TRBJ1-2; TRBD1 matches 7 bases. CDR3 size: 15 residues. Germline V lookup: CDR1 MDHEN, CDR2 SYDVKM. V gave up 2 bases and J gave up 7 bases; unmatched junction bases: 10. The CDR3 DNA reads as TGTGCCAGCAGTTTAAACCCAGACAGGGTCGGTGGCTACACCTTC. It is translated as CASSLNPDRVGGYTF.

The rearrangement uses TRBV4-3 and TRBJ2-2; D is uncertain. The length of the CDR3 is 13 residues. V was cut by 6 bases and J by 8 bases, with 13 bases left in between. CDR1 LGHNA and CDR2 YSLEER come from the germline V gene. CDR3 DNA sequence: TGCGCCAGCAGTCCGAACTTTAGGGGGGAGCTGTTTTTT. Its protein is CASSPNFRGELFF.

This clonotype was seen a handful of times. The chain combines TRBV19 with TRBJ2-1; no definite D call. CDR3 size: 14 residues. Germline values: CDR1 LNHDA, CDR2 SQIVND (reference sequence). The germline V and J ends were trimmed by 7 bases and 4 bases, with 14 bases remaining between them. CDR3 nucleotides: TGTGCCAGTACCCCGGTGGAACCGTACAATGAGCAGTTCTTC. Its protein product is CASTPVEPYNEQFF.

This clonotype appeared a few times. The V and J genes are TRBV7-2 and TRBJ2-1, with 9 bases aligning to TRBD2. The CDR3 length is 13 residues. Trimming took 2 bases from V and 14 from J; bases not matched to a gene: 7. Germline CDR1 SGHTA, CDR2 FQGNSA. CDR3 DNA: TGTGCCAGCAGCTTACCTAGCGGGATGAGAAAGTTCTTC. Residues: CASSLPSGMRKFF.

This clonotype was counted at least ten times. In nucleotides, the CDR3 is TGTGCCAGCAGTTGGACAGGCCCCTATCAGCCCCAGCATTTT. Protein product: CASSWTGPYQPQHF. The V and J genes are TRBV27 and TRBJ1-5; 7 bases align to TRBD1. This CDR3 region has 14 residues. Trimming took 4 bases from V and 5 from J; bases not matched to a gene: 5. Germline V gene lookup returns CDR1 MNHEY and CDR2 SMNVEV (reference sequence).

This clonotype was detected only a few times. The rearrangement links TRBV6-1 to TRBJ2-3, with D possibly being TRBD1 (5 bases). The ends were cut back, 4 bases at V and 3 bases at J, with 23 bases in the middle. The CDR3 spans 18 residues. Germline CDR1 and CDR2: MNHNS and SASEGT. The CDR3 spells CASSGGLGHSLRTDTQYF. The CDR3 region has the DNA TGTGCCAGCAGTGGGGGCCTAGGGCACTCCCTGAGGACAGATACGCAGTATTTT.

The chain combines TRBV20-1 with TRBJ2-5; D is undetermined. The germline CDR1 and CDR2 sequences are DFQATT and SNEGSKA (reference sequence). The V end lost 7 bases, the J end lost 2 bases, and 8 bases lay between the germline ends. This CDR3 region has 11 residues. The CDR3, as DNA: TGCAGTGGACCCAAGCAAGAGACCCAGTACTTC. It encodes CSGPKQETQYF.

This clonotype was counted many times. This chain joins TRBV24-1 and TRBJ2-7; D gene unclear. Germline loops: CDR1 KGHDR, CDR2 SFDVKD. V was clipped by 3 bases and J by 6 bases, with 11 bases between them. The CDR3 is 13 amino acids. CDR3 DNA sequence: TGTGCCACCAGTGATGGGCAGAGATTCGAGCAGTACTTC. Translation gives CATSDGQRFEQYF.

This clonotype was seen a handful of times. The gene calls are TRBV11-2 and TRBJ2-5, with D possibly TRBD1 on 6 matching bases. There are 13 residues in the CDR3. Germline-derived CDR1 and CDR2 are SGHAT and FQNNGV. Trimming shortened V by 5 bases and J by 5 bases, and 12 bases separated the two germline ends. CDR3 protein: CASSPDRFETQYF. Here the CDR3 DNA reads TGTGCCAGCAGCCCAGACAGGTTTGAGACCCAGTACTTC. Full variable domain (outside the CDR3, taken from reference TRBV11-2 and TRBJ2-5): EAGVAQSPRYKIIEKRQSVAFWCNPISGHATLYWYQQILGQGPKLLIQFQNNGVVDDSQLPKDRFSAERLKGVDSTLKIQPAKLEDSAVYLCASSPDRFETQYFGPGTRLLVL.

This chain uses TRBV29-1 with TRBJ1-1, with unresolved D. Germline V CDR1 and CDR2: SQVTM, ANQGSEA. Trimming cost V 6 bases and J 0 bases, with 14 bases left between them. CDR3 length equals 14 residues. In DNA form, the CDR3 reads TGCAGCGTCATTCGCCCACCGATGAACACTGAAGCTTTCTTT. Its translation: CSVIRPPMNTEAFF.

The chain carries TRBV12-3 or TRBV12-4 and TRBJ2-1, with 11 positions matching TRBD2. Trimming took 6 bases from V and 1 from J; bases not matched to a gene: 5. This CDR3 has 16 residues. CDR3 residues: CASRPLAGVSYNEQFF. CDR3 bases: TGTGCCAGCAGACCACTAGCGGGGGTGTCCTACAATGAGCAGTTCTTC.

The chain is built from TRBV27 and TRBJ1-2; D ambiguous. The CDR3 covers 14 residues. Between the trimmed V and J ends, which lost 0 bases and 0 bases, there was a span of 5 bases. Germline V gene sequence: CDR1 MNHEY, CDR2 SMNVEV (reference sequence). CDR3 sequence (DNA): TGTGCCAGCAGTTTATCCGGTTCTAACTATGGCTACACCTTC. Translated, it gives CASSLSGSNYGYTF.

This clonotype has only a few counts. The chain joins TRBV11-2 to TRBJ2-1; no clear D gene. Trimming left V 3 bases short and J 6 bases short, with 9 bases between. This CDR3 comprises 13 residues. Germline-derived CDR1 and CDR2 are SGHAT and FQNNGV. CDR3 loop: CASSLYLLNEQFF. The CDR3 DNA follows: TGTGCCAGCAGCTTGTACCTCCTCAATGAGCAGTTCTTC.

This clonotype has a count of ten or more. This chain links TRBV6-4 with TRBJ2-1; 9 bases are a match to TRBD2. The CDR3 has 15 residues. Germline V gives CDR1 MRHNA, CDR2 SNTAGT. The V and J ends lost 0 bases and 3 bases, in that order; junction bases with no gene match: 0. CDR3 protein: CASSDSSGSYNEQFF. The CDR3 nucleotides read TGTGCCAGCAGTGACTCTAGCGGGAGCTACAATGAGCAGTTCTTC.